In its sample, the clone carrying this T cell receptor (beta chain) was seen once. Antigen specificity is unknown. The record originates from a study of shared clonotypes between healthy human individuals. The data were produced by immunoSEQ multiplex PCR, yet TCRdb's version contains in-frame clones alone and is incomplete. Counted here are over 800,000 clones, 80% to 95% occurring once; the ten biggest clones make up 24%. The study, taken as a whole, reports: Richness estimates generally favored naive over memory subsets. Rarefaction showed that sequencing of sorted subsets was incomplete (despite large depth).

CD8 cells classed as naive were CD45RO-negative and positively selected for CCR7, excluding terminally differentiated effector memory CD45RA+ cells. The TCR was taken from a young man in good health. Sequencing was carried out using naive CD8+ T cells sorted from blood.

The CDR3 DNA reads as TGTGCCACCAGCAAAAAGGGGTATGAGCAGTTCTTC. It yields the protein CATSKKGYEQFF. The J gene is TRBJ2-1, the V gene TRBV15; D is perhaps TRBD1 (5 bases). Germline V gene lookup returns CDR1 LNHNV and CDR2 YYDKDF (reference sequence). The CDR3 length is 12 residues. V was trimmed by 4 bases and J by 8 bases, leaving 9 bases between them.